This T cell receptor beta chain was retrieved from a study of naive and memory T cell subsets. Comment on this clonotype: The antigen is unknown.

The J segment lost 4 bases and the V segment lost 6 bases, leaving 10 bases of the junction unmatched. The CDR3 spans 15 residues. Germline-derived CDR1 and CDR2 are MNHNY and SVGAGI (reference sequence). General study points: RNA-based TCR counts may shift with T cell activation and differentiation.

Both TRBC1 and TRBC2 were covered by a beta constant-region primer of two equimolar oligonucleotides. One entry per CDR3 protein results from TCRdb running MiXCR on the UMI-ligation and nested PCR reads. The sample includes tens of thousands of distinct CDR3 sequences, 13% of them seen just once. The TCR was taken from a human donor in good health. Source material: effector memory CD4+ T cells from blood. Indicated subset: effector memory, CD45RA- CD27-. The J gene is TRBJ2-5, the V gene TRBV6-6, with TRBD2 matching 8 bases. The CDR3 DNA reads as TGTGCCAGCAGGGGCGGGGGGTGGTTCGTAGAGACCCAGTACTTC. The encoded protein is CASRGGGWFVETQYF.